This T cell receptor (beta chain) comes out of a study of cytomegalovirus exposure and HLA in healthy donors. General study findings and limits: In a later analysis, CMV-associated beta chains were mostly HLA-associated, it appeared. Common viral pathogens were later found to be apparently linked to several of the most significant clusters.

Concerning this clone: The antigen is unknown.

CDR1 and CDR2 (germline): SNHLY, FYNNEI. Trimming removed 4 bases from V and 2 bases from J, with 11 bases in between. The CDR3 extends over 14 amino acids. Researchers ran the PCR with 60 Vbeta and 13 Jbeta primers. Sequencing was performed with immunoSEQ multiplex PCR; in TCRdb, only in-frame clones are kept and a portion is missing. The sample has under 300,000 clones, approximately 70% seen once. The TCR was taken from a female donor in good health and CMV-seronegative. V usage is TRBV2 and J usage is TRBJ1-1; TRBD1 is a possible D gene (6 bases). The sample taken for sequencing was PBMCs. As DNA, the CDR3 is TGTGCCAGCAGTGCGGAAGGGGGTAACACTGAAGCTTTCTTT. The encoded protein is CASSAEGGNTEAFF.